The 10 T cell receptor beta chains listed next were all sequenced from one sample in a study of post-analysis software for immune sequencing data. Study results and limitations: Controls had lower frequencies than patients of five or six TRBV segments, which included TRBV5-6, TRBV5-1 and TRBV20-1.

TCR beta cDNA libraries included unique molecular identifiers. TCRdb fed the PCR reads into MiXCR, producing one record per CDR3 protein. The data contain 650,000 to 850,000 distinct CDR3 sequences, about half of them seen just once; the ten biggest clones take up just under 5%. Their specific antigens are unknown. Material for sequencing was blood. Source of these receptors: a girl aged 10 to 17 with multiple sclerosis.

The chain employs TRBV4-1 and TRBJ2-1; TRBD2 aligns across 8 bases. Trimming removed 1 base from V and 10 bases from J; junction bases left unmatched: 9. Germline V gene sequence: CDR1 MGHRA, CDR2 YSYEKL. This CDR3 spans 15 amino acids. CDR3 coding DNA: TGCGCCAGCAGCCAAGGTAGCGCAGCGGGAGACGAGCAGTTCTTC. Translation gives CASSQGSAAGDEQFF.

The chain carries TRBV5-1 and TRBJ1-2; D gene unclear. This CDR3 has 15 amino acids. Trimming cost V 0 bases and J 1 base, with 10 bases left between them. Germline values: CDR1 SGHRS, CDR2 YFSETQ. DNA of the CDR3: TGCGCCAGCAGCTTGGATAAGGACGTTAACTATGGCTACACCTTC. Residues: CASSLDKDVNYGYTF.

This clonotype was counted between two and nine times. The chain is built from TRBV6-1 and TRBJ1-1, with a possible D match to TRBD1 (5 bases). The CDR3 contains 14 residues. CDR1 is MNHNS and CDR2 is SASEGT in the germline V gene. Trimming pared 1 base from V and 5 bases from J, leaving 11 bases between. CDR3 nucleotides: TGTGCCAGCAGTGAAGAGTGGGCAGGGACTGAAGCTTTCTTT. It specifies CASSEEWAGTEAFF.

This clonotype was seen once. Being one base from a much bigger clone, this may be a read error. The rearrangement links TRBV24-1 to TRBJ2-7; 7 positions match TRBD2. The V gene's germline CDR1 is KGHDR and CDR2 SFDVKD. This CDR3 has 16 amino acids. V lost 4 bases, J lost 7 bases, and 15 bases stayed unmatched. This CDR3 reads CATSDPASGDYNEQYF. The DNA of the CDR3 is TGTGCCACCAGTGACCCCGCTAGCGGAGACTACAATGAGCAGTACTTC.

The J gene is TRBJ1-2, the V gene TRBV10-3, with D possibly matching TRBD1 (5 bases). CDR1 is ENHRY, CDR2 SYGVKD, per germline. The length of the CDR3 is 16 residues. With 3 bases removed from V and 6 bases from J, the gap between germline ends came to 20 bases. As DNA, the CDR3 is TGTGCCATCAGTGACCCAGACCGGACATCCTTACATGGCTACACCTTC. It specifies CAISDPDRTSLHGYTF.

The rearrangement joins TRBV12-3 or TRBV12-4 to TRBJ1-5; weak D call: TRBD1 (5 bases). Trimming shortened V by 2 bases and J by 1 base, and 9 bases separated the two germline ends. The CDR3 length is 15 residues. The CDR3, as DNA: TGTGCCAGCAGTTTACAGGGAGCGAGCAATCAGCCCCAGCATTTT. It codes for CASSLQGASNQPQHF.

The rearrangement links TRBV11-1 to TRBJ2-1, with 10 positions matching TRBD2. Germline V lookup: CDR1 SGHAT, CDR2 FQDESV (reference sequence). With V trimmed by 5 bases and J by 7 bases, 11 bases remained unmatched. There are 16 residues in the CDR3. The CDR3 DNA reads TGTGCCAGCAGCGAAACCTTAGCGGGAGGCCGTAATGAGCAGTTCTTC. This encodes CASSETLAGGRNEQFF.

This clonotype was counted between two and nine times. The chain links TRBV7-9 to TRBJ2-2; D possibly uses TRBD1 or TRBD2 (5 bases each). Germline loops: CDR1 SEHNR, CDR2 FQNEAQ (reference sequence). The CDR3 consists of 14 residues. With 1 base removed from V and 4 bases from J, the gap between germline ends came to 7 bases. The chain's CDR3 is CASSLGGATGELFF. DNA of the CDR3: TGTGCCAGCAGCTTAGGAGGGGCCACCGGGGAGCTGTTTTTT.

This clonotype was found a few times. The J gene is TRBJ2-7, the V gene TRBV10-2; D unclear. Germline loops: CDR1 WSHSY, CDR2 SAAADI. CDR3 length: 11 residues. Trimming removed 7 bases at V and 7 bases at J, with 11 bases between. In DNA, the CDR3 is TGCGCCAGCACATGGTCGGATGAGCAGTACTTC. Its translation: CASTWSDEQYF.

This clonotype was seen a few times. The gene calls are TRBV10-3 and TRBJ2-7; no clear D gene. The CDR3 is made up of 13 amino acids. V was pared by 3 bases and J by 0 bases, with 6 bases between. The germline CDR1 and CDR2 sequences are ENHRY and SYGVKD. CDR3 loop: CAISERDSYEQYF. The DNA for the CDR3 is TGTGCCATCAGTGAAAGGGACTCCTACGAGCAGTACTTC.